The 20 T cell receptor beta chains below were found in one sample sequenced in a study of type 1 regulatory T cells. Findings and caveats of the study: Type 1 regulatory T cells had a more restricted TCR repertoire than non-type 1 regulatory T cells.

From the reads, TCRdb called clonotypes with MiXCR, one entry per CDR3 protein. Altogether 70,000 or so distinct CDR3 sequences are present, around 20% being singletons, with the ten largest covering more than 7.5%. These receptors have no known antigen. Sequencing was done on a sample of cultured type 1 regulatory T (Tr1) cells, either the whole culture or a sorted fraction (not recorded which). These receptors came from a human donor in good health.

This clonotype was counted a few times. The rearrangement joins TRBV12-3 or TRBV12-4 to TRBJ2-1, with 7 positions matching TRBD2. The ends lost 5 bases at V and 2 bases at J; junction bases unmatched: 3. The CDR3 is 14 residues long. CDR3 sequence (DNA): TGTGCCAGCAGTCCGGGGACTACCTACAATGAGCAGTTCTTC. It translates to CASSPGTTYNEQFF.

The V call is TRBV4-1, the J call TRBJ2-5; 10 bases map to TRBD1. With V trimmed by 2 bases and J by 5 bases, 8 bases remained unmatched. Per germline, CDR1 MGHRA and CDR2 YSYEKL. The CDR3 is 16 residues long. CDR3 loop: CASSQTGTGVTETQYF. CDR3 DNA: TGCGCCAGCAGCCAAACCGGGACAGGGGTGACGGAGACCCAGTACTTC.

The chain joins TRBV3-1 to TRBJ2-7; TRBD2 agrees at 14 bases. From germline, CDR1 is LGHDT and CDR2 YNNKEL (reference sequence). V lost 4 bases, J lost 4 bases, and 3 bases stayed unmatched. The CDR3 covers 15 residues. CDR3 amino acids: CASSPGLAGVYEQYF. The CDR3 DNA reads TGTGCCAGCAGCCCGGGACTAGCGGGAGTATACGAGCAGTACTTC.

The chain couples TRBV5-4 to TRBJ2-2, with a possible D match to TRBD2 (7 bases). This CDR3 has 16 residues. Per germline, CDR1 SGHNT and CDR2 YYREEE (reference sequence). Trimming removed 4 bases at V and 1 base at J, with 14 bases between. The CDR3 DNA reads as TGTGCCAGCAGCCAAGGGGGACTAATGAACACCGGGGAGCTGTTTTTT. Residues: CASSQGGLMNTGELFF.

By share, this clonotype ranks as medium-sized. V usage is TRBV5-1 and J usage is TRBJ2-1; 7 bases fit TRBD2. V gave up 6 bases and J gave up 9 bases; unmatched junction bases: 3. The germline gives CDR1 SGHRS, CDR2 YFSETQ. CDR3 length equals 11 residues. DNA for the CDR3: TGCGCCAGCAAAGGGGAGGGTGAGCAGTTCTTC. The encoded protein is CASKGEGEQFF.

This clonotype was counted only a few times. The chain recombines TRBV5-1 with TRBJ2-1; 9 nucleotides align to TRBD2. The CDR3 extends over 14 amino acids. J lost 10 bases, V lost 5 bases, and 10 bases had no gene match. CDR1 SGHRS and CDR2 YFSETQ come from the germline V gene. The CDR3 sequence is CASRREGPPGEQFF. The CDR3 bases are TGCGCCAGCAGGCGGGAGGGCCCTCCAGGAGAGCAGTTCTTC.

This chain uses TRBV5-1 with TRBJ1-1, with D hard to call. The germline CDR1 and CDR2 sequences are SGHRS and YFSETQ. This CDR3 is built from 15 residues. The V and J ends lost 2 bases and 1 base respectively, with 12 bases between them. The CDR3 is CASSFSPAQNTEAFF. In DNA form, the CDR3 reads TGCGCCAGCAGCTTTAGTCCAGCTCAGAACACTGAAGCTTTCTTT.

The table lists this clonotype with a few counts. The V and J genes are TRBV19 and TRBJ1-2; D is unclear. Germline V CDR1 and CDR2: LNHDA, SQIVND (reference sequence). The CDR3 loop spans 17 amino acids. The V gene lost 3 bases and the J gene lost 5 bases, with 22 bases spanning the gap. This chain's CDR3 is CASSIFGSAATDYGYTF. As DNA, the CDR3 is TGTGCCAGTAGTATTTTCGGTAGTGCGGCTACCGATTATGGCTACACCTTC.

Many counts were recorded for this clonotype. V gene TRBV5-5 combines with J gene TRBJ2-1; no reliable D call. The CDR3 loop spans 13 amino acids. The germline V and J ends were trimmed by 4 bases and 7 bases, with 12 bases remaining between them. Germline V lookup: CDR1 SGHKS, CDR2 YYEKEE (reference sequence). This CDR3 is CASSLGSWNEQFF. The CDR3 DNA reads TGTGCCAGCAGCCTGGGGTCGTGGAATGAGCAGTTCTTC.

The rearrangement links TRBV10-3 to TRBJ1-1, with 11 bases that match TRBD1. V lost 10 bases to trimming and J lost 7 bases; unmatched junction nucleotides: 8. This CDR3 has 13 amino acids. CDR1 and CDR2 (germline): ENHRY, SYGVKD. CDR3 sequence (DNA): TGTGCCACCGTCGGACAGGGGGCAATTGAAGCTTTCTTT. Translation gives CATVGQGAIEAFF.

The rearrangement uses TRBV5-6 and TRBJ2-1; 14 nucleotides agree with TRBD2. V was clipped by 6 bases and J by 1 base; unmatched bases: 12. CDR3 length: 19 residues. Germline lookup yields CDR1 SGHDT and CDR2 YYEEEE. The CDR3 region has the DNA TGTGCCAGCACCGCCTTGGGGACTAGCGGGAGTGGGTCCTACAATGAGCAGTTCTTC. Translating gives CASTALGTSGSGSYNEQFF.

This rearrangement joins TRBV20-1 to TRBJ2-1; D is possibly TRBD1 (5 bases). Between the trimmed V and J ends, which lost 6 bases and 0 bases, there was a span of 12 bases. Germline V gene lookup returns CDR1 DFQATT and CDR2 SNEGSKA (reference sequence). The length of the CDR3 is 14 residues. CDR3 region: CSADSMSSYNEQFF. For the CDR3, the DNA is TGCAGTGCCGACAGTATGAGCTCCTACAATGAGCAGTTCTTC.

The chain combines TRBV7-2 with TRBJ2-1; D perhaps matches TRBD2 (5 bases). CDR3 length equals 15 residues. V was shortened by 5 bases and J by 7 bases, with 18 bases between the two germline ends. Germline-derived CDR1 and CDR2 are SGHTA and FQGNSA. CDR3 sequence reads: CASSTPGLQRNEQFF. The CDR3 DNA is TGTGCCAGCAGCACACCGGGTCTCCAGCGGAATGAGCAGTTCTTC.

CDR3 nucleotide sequence: TGTGCCAGTAGTTCAACCTCCCCCTCGACTAGCGGGAGGAGGAACGAGCAGTTCTTC. Translated, it gives CASSSTSPSTSGRRNEQFF. The chain combines TRBV7-9 with TRBJ2-1; 13 bases map to TRBD2. CDR1 is SEHNR, CDR2 FQNEAQ, per germline (reference sequence). The CDR3 extends over 19 amino acids. The V segment lost 9 bases and the J segment 10 bases; nucleotides outside the gene matches: 24.

J is TRBJ1-1 and V is TRBV18; no clear D. CDR1 KGHSH and CDR2 LQKENI come from the germline V gene. V shed 2 bases and J shed 7 bases, with 20 bases lying between them. CDR3 length: 16 residues. CDR3 coding DNA: TGTGCCAGCTCACCAACGGCAGGCGCTACTACCCTTGAAGCTTTCTTT. It translates to CASSPTAGATTLEAFF.

A single count supports this clonotype. At one end, the junction sequence differs from germline, possibly due to a read error. This chain uses TRBV6-5 with TRBJ2-7; TRBD1 matches 7 bases. Germline CDR1 is MNHEY and CDR2 is SVGAGI. CDR3 length: 13 amino acids. CDR3 nucleotide sequence: TGTGCCAGCAGTACCCGGACAGGCATCGCCCCAGACTTC. Protein sequence: CASSTRTGIAPDF.

V is TRBV20-1 and J is TRBJ2-7; D unresolved. This CDR3 is built from 14 residues. Germline loops: CDR1 DFQATT, CDR2 SNEGSKA (reference sequence). Trimming removed 4 bases from V and 2 bases from J, with 15 bases in between. The CDR3 loop is CSAIKPGSTYEQYF. In nucleotides, the CDR3 is TGCAGTGCTATAAAACCGGGCAGCACCTACGAGCAGTACTTC.

This clonotype came up a few times. The V gene is TRBV12-3 or TRBV12-4, the J gene TRBJ2-7; 11 positions match TRBD2. The CDR3 has 15 amino acids. V trimming: 4 bases; J trimming: 1 base; junction bases outside the gene matches: 3. The CDR3, as DNA: TGTGCCAGCAGTTACCGGACTAGCGGGTCCTACGAGCAGTACTTC. It encodes CASSYRTSGSYEQYF.

J is TRBJ1-2 and V is TRBV7-2; D possibly corresponds to TRBD1 (5 bases). Trimming cost V 5 bases and J 4 bases, with 17 bases left between them. From germline, CDR1 is SGHTA and CDR2 FQGNSA. CDR3 size: 15 residues. The chain's CDR3 is CASSQRGAWAYGYTF. The CDR3, as DNA: TGTGCCAGCAGCCAAAGGGGAGCGTGGGCCTATGGCTACACCTTC.

This clonotype has only a few counts. The chain employs TRBV18 and TRBJ2-7, with 9 bases fitting TRBD1. V shed 6 bases, J shed 7 bases, and the junction held 10 bases outside the gene matches. CDR3 length equals 14 residues. CDR1 and CDR2 from the germline V gene are KGHSH and LQKENI. The CDR3 protein is CASSRSGTGKEQYF. CDR3 nucleotides: TGTGCCAGCTCCCGCTCCGGGACAGGGAAAGAGCAGTACTTC.